Following are 25 T cell receptor beta chains from one sample sequenced in a study of long-term antiretroviral therapy in people with HIV. Investigators performed immunoSEQ version v3.0 at survey level. Data came from immunoSEQ multiplex PCR; TCRdb stores just in-frame clones and leaves some out. The sample has 17,000 or so clones, approximately 78% seen once. The sequencing here drew on unsorted PBMCs, taken 0.3 years after starting antiretroviral therapy. Receptors were obtained from a man younger than 30 with HIV.

This clone occurred once. The chain employs TRBV19 and TRBJ2-1; D gene uncertain. CDR3 length equals 14 residues. With 0 bases removed from V and 6 bases from J, the gap between germline ends came to 9 bases. In germline, CDR1 is LNHDA, CDR2 SQIVND (reference sequence). CDR3 nucleotides: TGTGCCAGTAGTATAGATTCGGGTATCAATGAGCAGTTCTTC. Amino acids: CASSIDSGINEQFF.

This rearrangement joins TRBV7-8 to TRBJ1-5; D gene uncertain. The germline CDR1 and CDR2 sequences are SGHVS and FQNEAQ. The ends were cut back, 6 bases at V and 7 bases at J, with 19 bases in the middle. The CDR3 has 15 residues. The CDR3 reads CASSPFFGSKQPQHF. The CDR3 DNA reads as TGTGCCAGCAGTCCTTTCTTCGGGTCCAAACAGCCCCAGCATTTT.

This clone has more than one count but fewer than ten. The V and J genes are TRBV2 and TRBJ2-3; D is unclear. V was pared by 0 bases and J by 0 bases, with 19 bases between. CDR1 SNHLY and CDR2 FYNNEI come from the germline V gene. CDR3 length: 19 amino acids. In DNA, the CDR3 is TGTGCCAGCAGTGAAGCGCTTGTGCCAGAATCCTCTAGCACAGATACGCAGTATTTT. Translation gives CASSEALVPESSSTDTQYF.

This chain joins TRBV27 and TRBJ2-5; either TRBD1 or TRBD2 may supply D (6 bases each). The CDR3 has 15 residues. From germline, CDR1 is MNHEY and CDR2 SMNVEV (reference sequence). Trimming removed 6 bases at V and 5 bases at J, with 19 bases between. CDR3 region: CASSITGKGGETQYF. In DNA, the CDR3 is TGTGCCAGCAGCATTACAGGGAAGGGGGGCGAGACCCAGTACTTC.

V gene TRBV28 combines with J gene TRBJ1-5; possible D gene TRBD1, 5 bases. V lost 3 bases, J lost 0 bases, and 9 bases lay in between. Germline V CDR1 and CDR2: MDHEN, SYDVKM. This CDR3 region has 15 residues. The DNA for the CDR3 is TGTGCCAGCAGTTTTGGGGGGTATAGCAATCAGCCCCAGCATTTT. Translation gives CASSFGGYSNQPQHF.

V and J are TRBV6-5 and TRBJ2-3, with D possibly being TRBD1 (6 bases). This CDR3 is 15 amino acids long. With 1 base removed from V and 2 bases from J, the gap between germline ends came to 10 bases. Germline-derived CDR1 and CDR2 are MNHEY and SVGAGI. The CDR3 is CASSYYQGSTDTQYF. In nucleotides, the CDR3 is TGTGCCAGCAGTTACTATCAGGGGTCCACAGATACGCAGTATTTT.

The CDR3 region has the DNA TGTGCCAGCAGCTTTCAAGAGACCCAGTACTTC. This translates into CASSFQETQYF. The rearrangement joins TRBV7-9 to TRBJ2-5, with D uncertain. CDR3 length equals 11 residues. Per the germline V gene, CDR1 is SEHNR and CDR2 is FQNEAQ (reference sequence). V was shortened by 3 bases and J by 2 bases, with 1 base between the two germline ends. Drawing the rest from reference TRBV7-9 and TRBJ2-5, the complete variable domain is DTGVSQNPRHKITKRGQNVTFRCDPISEHNRLYWYRQTLGQGPEFLTYFQNEAQLEKSRLLSDRFSAERPKGSFSTLEIQRTEQGDSAMYLCASSFQETQYFGPGTRLLVL.

The chain employs TRBV9 and TRBJ2-3; 10 nucleotides match TRBD1. The CDR3 is 16 amino acids. Germline V gives CDR1 SGDLS, CDR2 YYNGEE. The trim removed 3 bases at V and 6 bases at J, leaving 10 bases unmatched. The CDR3: CASSAVRGQGRDTQYF. The CDR3 DNA reads as TGTGCCAGCAGCGCAGTAAGGGGACAGGGGAGGGATACGCAGTATTTT. Drawing the rest from reference TRBV9 and TRBJ2-3, the complete variable domain is DSGVTQTPKHLITATGQRVTLRCSPRSGDLSVYWYQQSLDQGLQFLIQYYNGEERAKGNILERFSAQQFPDLHSELNLSSLELGDSALYFCASSAVRGQGRDTQYFGPGTRLTVL.

This clone was detected only a few times. This chain links TRBV10-1 with TRBJ1-1; D not resolved. The germline V and J ends were trimmed by 2 bases and 0 bases, with 10 bases remaining between them. CDR1 and CDR2 from the germline V gene are WNHNN and SYGVQD (reference sequence). This CDR3 is 15 amino acids long. CDR3 sequence: CASSEAKEMNTEAFF. The CDR3 DNA sequence: TGCGCCAGCAGTGAGGCGAAGGAGATGAACACTGAAGCTTTCTTT.

The gene calls are TRBV2 and TRBJ2-5; D tentatively fits TRBD1 or TRBD2 (5 bases each). This CDR3 has 13 amino acids. Germline V gives CDR1 SNHLY, CDR2 FYNNEI. The V end lost 3 bases, the J end lost 4 bases, and 9 bases lay between the germline ends. CDR3 nucleotides: TGTGCCAGCAGTGATGGGACCGGAGAGACCCAGTACTTC. Translating gives CASSDGTGETQYF.

The gene calls are TRBV7-2 and TRBJ2-7; D call uncertain. This CDR3 is built from 14 residues. Trimming removed 0 bases at V and 4 bases at J, with 10 bases between. The germline CDR1 and CDR2 sequences are SGHTA and FQGNSA. CDR3 in DNA: TGTGCCAGCAGCTTAGCTGGGAATGAATACGAGCAGTACGTC. This encodes CASSLAGNEYEQYV.

The chain has TRBV19 and TRBJ2-1; D possibly corresponds to TRBD2 (6 bases). The germline V gene encodes CDR1 LNHDA and CDR2 SQIVND (reference sequence). This CDR3 region has 15 residues. Trimming took off 7 bases at V and 4 bases at J, with 17 bases between the two ends. CDR3 amino acids: CASTHIAEGYNEQFF. DNA for the CDR3: TGTGCCAGTACCCACATAGCGGAGGGGTACAATGAGCAGTTCTTC.

J is TRBJ1-2 and V is TRBV9, with 11 positions matching TRBD1. V gave up 4 bases and J gave up 8 bases; unmatched junction bases: 4. Germline values: CDR1 SGDLS, CDR2 YYNGEE. The CDR3 contains 13 residues. This CDR3 is CASSMGQGGGYTF. The CDR3 bases are TGTGCCAGCAGCATGGGACAGGGGGGCGGCTACACCTTC. Variable domain in full (rest from reference TRBV9 and TRBJ1-2): DSGVTQTPKHLITATGQRVTLRCSPRSGDLSVYWYQQSLDQGLQFLIQYYNGEERAKGNILERFSAQQFPDLHSELNLSSLELGDSALYFCASSMGQGGGYTFGSGTRLTVV.

The chain carries TRBV2 and TRBJ2-1; 8 bases align to TRBD2. There are 15 residues in the CDR3. CDR1 SNHLY and CDR2 FYNNEI come from the germline V gene. The J segment lost 8 bases and the V segment lost 5 bases, leaving 11 bases of the junction unmatched. CDR3 sequence (DNA): TGTGCCAGCAGTTCGGGGGGGGGCACGTTGGATGAGCAGTTCTTC. It is translated as CASSSGGGTLDEQFF.

This chain joins TRBV5-1 and TRBJ2-3; D gene unclear. The CDR3 length is 16 residues. Germline V gene data show CDR1 as SGHRS and CDR2 as YFSETQ. V was shortened by 4 bases and J by 2 bases, with 17 bases between the two germline ends. The CDR3 protein is CASSPADGRPTDTQYF. The CDR3 DNA follows: TGCGCCAGCAGCCCCGCCGACGGACGCCCCACAGATACGCAGTATTTT.

The genes are TRBV27 and TRBJ1-4; D unresolved. V lost 10 bases to trimming and J lost 6 bases, with 15 bases between them. CDR1 and CDR2 (germline): MNHEY, SMNVEV (reference sequence). This CDR3 is built from 13 residues. CDR3 protein: CATGRPGDEKLFF. DNA of the CDR3: TGTGCCACCGGTCGGCCCGGGGATGAAAAACTGTTTTTT.

The V call is TRBV19, the J call TRBJ1-5, with D possibly matching TRBD1 (6 bases). Germline CDR1 and CDR2: LNHDA and SQIVND (reference sequence). Trimming took off 4 bases at V and 6 bases at J, with 16 bases between the two ends. This CDR3 region has 15 residues. The CDR3 region has the DNA TGTGCCAGTAGTAGCACCCAGGGGTATGGTCAGCCCCAGCATTTT. It encodes CASSSTQGYGQPQHF.

This clone appeared a single time. The chain employs TRBV7-9 and TRBJ2-2; TRBD1 might be the D (6 bases). Trimming stripped 5 bases from V and 8 bases from J, with 15 bases between. The CDR3 has 14 residues. The germline gives CDR1 SEHNR, CDR2 FQNEAQ (reference sequence). The CDR3 reads CASSLQGSEGELFF. CDR3 nucleotides: TGTGCCAGCAGCCTACAGGGCTCCGAAGGGGAGCTGTTTTTT.

The V gene is TRBV30, the J gene TRBJ1-6; D remains ambiguous. Looked up from germline, CDR1 is GTSNPN and CDR2 is SVGIG (reference sequence). This CDR3 comprises 14 residues. V lost 4 bases, J lost 1 base, and 8 bases lay in between. In DNA form, the CDR3 reads TGTGCCTGGATTCCCAAATCCTATAATTCACCCCTCCACTTT. It specifies CAWIPKSYNSPLHF.

This chain uses TRBV5-6 with TRBJ2-3, with 10 bases identical to TRBD2. The CDR3 is 15 amino acids. Trimming at V came to 2 bases and at J to 4 bases, leaving 4 bases not matched to a gene. Germline V CDR1 and CDR2: SGHDT, YYEEEE. CDR3 sequence (DNA): TGTGCCAGCAGCTTAGCGGGGGGGCCGGCAGATACGCAGTATTTT. Encoded protein: CASSLAGGPADTQYF. Looking up the rest from reference TRBV5-6 and TRBJ2-3 gives the full variable domain: DAGVTQSPTHLIKTRGQQVTLRCSPKSGHDTVSWYQQALGQGPQFIFQYYEEEERQRGNFPDRFSGHQFPNYSSELNVNALLLGDSALYLCASSLAGGPADTQYFGPGTRLTVL.

The chain links TRBV6-1 to TRBJ2-7; 7 bases are a match to TRBD1. Germline V gene lookup returns CDR1 MNHNS and CDR2 SASEGT. V shed 4 bases and J 5 bases; nucleotides not matched to a gene: 8. The CDR3 loop spans 14 amino acids. This CDR3 reads CASSAQQGSHEQYF. CDR3 DNA: TGTGCCAGCAGTGCCCAACAGGGGTCCCACGAGCAGTACTTC.

The chain joins TRBV2 to TRBJ2-4, with D maybe TRBD2 (5 bases). Looked up from germline, CDR1 is SNHLY and CDR2 is FYNNEI. The germline V and J ends were trimmed by 6 bases and 1 base, with 10 bases remaining between them. The CDR3 has 14 amino acids. Here the CDR3 DNA reads TGTGCCAGCAGATTGGGCGGGGCCAAAAACATTCAGTACTTC. Its protein product is CASRLGGAKNIQYF. Full variable domain (rest looked up from reference TRBV2 and TRBJ2-4): EPEVTQTPSHQVTQMGQEVILRCVPISNHLYFYWYRQILGQKVEFLVSFYNNEISEKSEIFDDQFSVERPDGSNFTLKIRSTKLEDSAMYFCASRLGGAKNIQYFGAGTRLSVL.

A few counts support this clone. The V and J genes are TRBV4-2 and TRBJ1-2; D uncertain. V dropped 3 bases and J dropped 6 bases, with 14 bases sitting between them. The CDR3 loop spans 14 amino acids. Germline V gene lookup returns CDR1 LGHNA and CDR2 YNFKEQ. The CDR3 reads CASSHPAGPDGYTF. The CDR3, as DNA: TGTGCCAGCAGCCACCCCGCCGGCCCGGATGGCTACACCTTC.

The V gene is TRBV19, the J gene TRBJ2-5; 13 bases are shared with TRBD2. Trimming at V came to 3 bases and at J to 2 bases, leaving 9 bases not matched to a gene. The CDR3 covers 18 residues. CDR1 is LNHDA, CDR2 SQIVND, per germline (reference sequence). The CDR3 DNA reads as TGTGCCAGTAGTATGATCGCCGTGACTAGCGGGGGGCAAGAGACCCAGTACTTC. As protein: CASSMIAVTSGGQETQYF.

J is TRBJ2-7 and V is TRBV28, with 8 nucleotides matching TRBD2. The CDR3 totals 12 residues. The trim removed 6 bases at V and 6 bases at J, leaving 4 bases unmatched. The germline V gene has CDR1 MDHEN and CDR2 SYDVKM. CDR3 loop: CASSLAGPEQYF. CDR3 DNA: TGTGCCAGCAGCTTAGCGGGGCCCGAGCAGTACTTC.